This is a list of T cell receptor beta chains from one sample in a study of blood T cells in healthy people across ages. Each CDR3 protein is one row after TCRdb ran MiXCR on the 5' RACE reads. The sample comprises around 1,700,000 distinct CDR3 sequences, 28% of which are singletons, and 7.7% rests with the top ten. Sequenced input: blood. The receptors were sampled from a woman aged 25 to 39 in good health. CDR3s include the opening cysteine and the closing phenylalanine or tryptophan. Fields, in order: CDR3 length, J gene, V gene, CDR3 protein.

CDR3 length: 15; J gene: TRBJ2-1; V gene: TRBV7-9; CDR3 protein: CASTLPGRSQGEQFF
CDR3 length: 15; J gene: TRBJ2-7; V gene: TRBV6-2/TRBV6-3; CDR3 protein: CASRGGRAGSYEQYF
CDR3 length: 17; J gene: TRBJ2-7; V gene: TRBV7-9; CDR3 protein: CASSFRSAAFGSHEQYF
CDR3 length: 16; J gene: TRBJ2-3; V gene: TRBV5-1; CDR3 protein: CASSSTSGGYTDTQYF
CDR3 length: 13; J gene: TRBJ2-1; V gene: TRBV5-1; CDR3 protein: CASSLDRDYEQFF
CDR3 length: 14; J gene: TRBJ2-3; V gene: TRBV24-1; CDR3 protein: CATSGGGWGDTQYF
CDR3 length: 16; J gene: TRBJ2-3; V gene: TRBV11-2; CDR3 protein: CASSVPTSGLTDTQYF
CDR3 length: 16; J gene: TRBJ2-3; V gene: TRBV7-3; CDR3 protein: CASSLRGTESTDTQYF
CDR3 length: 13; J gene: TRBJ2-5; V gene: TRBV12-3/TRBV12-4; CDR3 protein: CASSRWDREIQYF
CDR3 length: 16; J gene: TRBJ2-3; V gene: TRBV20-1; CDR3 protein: CSAREPSGDPTDTQYF
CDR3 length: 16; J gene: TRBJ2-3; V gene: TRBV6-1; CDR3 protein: CTSRWSEGRGTDTQYF
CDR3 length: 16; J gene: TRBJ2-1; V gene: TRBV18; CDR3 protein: CASSPPVASSYNEQFF
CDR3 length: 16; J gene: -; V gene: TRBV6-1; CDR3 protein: CASRETHFGTTDEQYF
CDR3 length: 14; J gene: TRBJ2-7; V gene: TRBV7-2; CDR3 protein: CASSFRDSFREQYF
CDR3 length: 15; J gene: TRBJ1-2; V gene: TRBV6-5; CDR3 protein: CASSYSMGKQHGYTF
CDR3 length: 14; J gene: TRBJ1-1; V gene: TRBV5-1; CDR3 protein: CASSFITGDTEAFF
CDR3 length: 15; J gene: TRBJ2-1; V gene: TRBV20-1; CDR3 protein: CSARASGMVYNEQFF
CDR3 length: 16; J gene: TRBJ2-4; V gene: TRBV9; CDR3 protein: CASSVAGQGWSNEQYF
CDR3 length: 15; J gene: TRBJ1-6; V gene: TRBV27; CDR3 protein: CASKRDRGDNSPLHF
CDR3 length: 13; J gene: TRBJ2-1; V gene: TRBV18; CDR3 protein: CASLAGVKSEQFF
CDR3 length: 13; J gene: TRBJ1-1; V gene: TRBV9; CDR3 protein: CASASRVGTEAFF
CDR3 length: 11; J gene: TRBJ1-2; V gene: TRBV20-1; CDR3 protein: CSAIITGGYTF
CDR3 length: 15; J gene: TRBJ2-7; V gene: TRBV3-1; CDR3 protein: CASSQGGEGAREQYF
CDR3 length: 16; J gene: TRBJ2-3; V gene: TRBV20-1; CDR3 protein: CSATPLAGGPTDTQYF
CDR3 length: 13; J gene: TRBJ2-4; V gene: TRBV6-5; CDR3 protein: CASSPGGFSIQYF
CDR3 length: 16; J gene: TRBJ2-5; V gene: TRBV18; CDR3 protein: CASSPNFWTREETQYF
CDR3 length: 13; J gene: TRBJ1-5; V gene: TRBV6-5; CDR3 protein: CASSVRGGQPQHF
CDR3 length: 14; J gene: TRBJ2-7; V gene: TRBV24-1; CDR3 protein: CATSSGGARGEQYF
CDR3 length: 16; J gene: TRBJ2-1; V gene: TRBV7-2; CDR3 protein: CASSAKRGGSTDEQFF
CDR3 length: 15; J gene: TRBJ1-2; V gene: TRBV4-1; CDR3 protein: CASSDRDRVNYGYTF
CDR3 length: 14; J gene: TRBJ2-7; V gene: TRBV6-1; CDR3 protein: CASSEYRTVYEQYF
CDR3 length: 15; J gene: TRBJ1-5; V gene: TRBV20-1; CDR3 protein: CSAYSGTGGGQPQHF
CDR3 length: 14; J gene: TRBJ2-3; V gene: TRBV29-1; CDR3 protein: CSVEVGGSTDTQYF
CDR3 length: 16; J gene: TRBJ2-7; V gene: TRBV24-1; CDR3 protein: CATSDAPGQGHHEQYF
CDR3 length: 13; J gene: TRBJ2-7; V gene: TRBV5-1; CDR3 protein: CASSLTGAYEQYF
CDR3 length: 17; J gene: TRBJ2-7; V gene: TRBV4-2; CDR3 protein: CASSQDPPEREPYEQYF
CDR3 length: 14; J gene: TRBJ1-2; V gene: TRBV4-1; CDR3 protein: CASSQLLTRGGYTF
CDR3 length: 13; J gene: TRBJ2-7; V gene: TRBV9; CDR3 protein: CASSVAGGAEQYF
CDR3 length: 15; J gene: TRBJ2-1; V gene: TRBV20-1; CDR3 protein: CSARDSSMGYNEQFF
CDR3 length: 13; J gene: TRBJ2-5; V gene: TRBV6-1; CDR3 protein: CASSNRGRETQYF
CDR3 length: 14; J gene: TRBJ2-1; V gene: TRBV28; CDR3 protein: CASSFSASEDEQFF
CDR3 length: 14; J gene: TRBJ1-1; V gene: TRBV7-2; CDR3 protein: CASSPMGQNTEAFF
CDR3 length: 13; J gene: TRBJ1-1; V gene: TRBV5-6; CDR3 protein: CASGDDRRTEAFF
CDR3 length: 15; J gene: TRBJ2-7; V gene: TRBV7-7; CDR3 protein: CASSLAGQGNNEQYF
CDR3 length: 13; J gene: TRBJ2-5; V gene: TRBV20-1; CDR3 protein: CSAEDRVRETQYF
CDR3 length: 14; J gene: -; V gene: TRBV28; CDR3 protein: CASSLRKGTVTQYF
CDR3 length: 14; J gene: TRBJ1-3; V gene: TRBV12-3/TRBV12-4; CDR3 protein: CASTPLRSGNTIYF
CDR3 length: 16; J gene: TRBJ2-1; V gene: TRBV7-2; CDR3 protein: CASSLVGTSTYNEQFF
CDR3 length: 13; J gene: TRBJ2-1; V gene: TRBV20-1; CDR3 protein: CSATSRGDNEQFF
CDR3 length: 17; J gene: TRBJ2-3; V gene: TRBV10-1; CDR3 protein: CASSESRGTGAGDTQYF
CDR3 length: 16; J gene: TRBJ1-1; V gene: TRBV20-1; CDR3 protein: CSARDPRGPDGTEAFF
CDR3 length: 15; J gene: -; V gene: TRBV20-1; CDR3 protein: CSAHGLASGRHEQYF
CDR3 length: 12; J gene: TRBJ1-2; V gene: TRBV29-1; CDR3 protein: CSVDNYSYGYTF
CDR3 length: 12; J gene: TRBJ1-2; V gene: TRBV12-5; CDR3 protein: CVSGGFKDGYTF
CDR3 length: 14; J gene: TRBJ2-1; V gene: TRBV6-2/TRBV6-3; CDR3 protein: CASSYVASSYEQFF
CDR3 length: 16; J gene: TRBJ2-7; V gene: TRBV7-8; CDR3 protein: CASTPPWTSEGHEQYF
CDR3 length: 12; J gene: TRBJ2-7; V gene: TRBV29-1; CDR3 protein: CSARDTGYEQYF
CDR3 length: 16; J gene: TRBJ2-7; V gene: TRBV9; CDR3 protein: CASSASGTSVTYEQYF
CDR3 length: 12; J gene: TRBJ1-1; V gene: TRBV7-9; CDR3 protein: CASRPAPAEAFF
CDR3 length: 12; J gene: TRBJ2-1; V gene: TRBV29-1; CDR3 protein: CSAGGAPNEQFF